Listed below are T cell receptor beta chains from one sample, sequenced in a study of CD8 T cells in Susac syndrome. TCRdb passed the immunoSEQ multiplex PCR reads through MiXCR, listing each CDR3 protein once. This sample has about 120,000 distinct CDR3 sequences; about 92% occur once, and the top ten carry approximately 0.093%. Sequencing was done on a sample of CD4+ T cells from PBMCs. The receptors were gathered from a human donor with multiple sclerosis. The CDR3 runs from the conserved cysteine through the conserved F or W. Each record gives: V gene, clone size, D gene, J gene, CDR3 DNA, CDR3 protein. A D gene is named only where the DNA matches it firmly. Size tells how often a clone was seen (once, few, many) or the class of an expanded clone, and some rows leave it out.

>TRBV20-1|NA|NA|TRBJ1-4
TGCAGTGCACCTATGACAGGCCTAACTAATGAAAAACTGTTTTTT
CSAPMTGLTNEKLFF
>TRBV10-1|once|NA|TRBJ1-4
TGCGCCAGCAGTGAAAAGATCGGAACTAATGAAAAACTGTTTTTT
CASSEKIGTNEKLFF
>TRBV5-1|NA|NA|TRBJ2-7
TGCGCCAGCAGCCATAGACAGGACGTCTCCTACGAGCAGTACTTC
CASSHRQDVSYEQYF
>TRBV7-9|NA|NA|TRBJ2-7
TGTGCCAGCAGCTCCGGACAGTGGAGCTCCTACGAGCAGTACTTC
CASSSGQWSSYEQYF
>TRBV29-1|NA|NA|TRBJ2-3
TGCAGCGTCGAGCTGGGGTATTTT
CSVELGYF
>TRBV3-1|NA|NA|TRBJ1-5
TGTGCCAGCAGCCATTCACCCGAGGCCCGTCAGCCCCAGCATTTT
CASSHSPEARQPQHF
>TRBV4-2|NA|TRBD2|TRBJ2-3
TGTGCCAGCAGCCAAGAGACTAGCGGGGCGCCAGCGGATACGCAGTATTTT
CASSQETSGAPADTQYF
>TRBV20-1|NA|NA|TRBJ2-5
TGCAGTGCCCCACCCATGGGGGGGGCCGGAGAGACCCAGTACTTC
CSAPPMGGAGETQYF
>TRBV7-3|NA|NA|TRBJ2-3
TGTGCCAGCAGCCCGACCGGGACCCCAGCTTCCGCTACGCAGTATTTT
CASSPTGTPASATQYF
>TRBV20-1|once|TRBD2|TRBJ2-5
TGCAGTGCTAGAGATCCGGGGGGTCCCCAAGAGACCCAGTACTTC
CSARDPGGPQETQYF
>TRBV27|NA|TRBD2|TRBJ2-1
TGTGCCAGCAGTTTATACCCTCTAGCGGGGTCGAGCTCCTACAATGAGCAGTTCTTC
CASSLYPLAGSSSYNEQFF
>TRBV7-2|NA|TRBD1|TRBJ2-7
TGTGCCAGCAGCTTTTATTCCGGGACAGGGGTCGAGCAGTACTTC
CASSFYSGTGVEQYF
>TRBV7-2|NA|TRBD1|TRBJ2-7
TGTGCCAGCAGCTTAGGGGGGACAGGGTCGTCCTACGAGCAGTACTTC
CASSLGGTGSSYEQYF
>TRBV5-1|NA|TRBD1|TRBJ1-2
TGCGCCAGCAGCTTTGGGACAGATTTTAACTATGGCTACACCTTC
CASSFGTDFNYGYTF
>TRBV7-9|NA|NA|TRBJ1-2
TGTGCCAGCAGCTTGGGCGGAGGCAGACCGCATGGCTACACCTTC
CASSLGGGRPHGYTF
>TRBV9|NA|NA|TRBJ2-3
TGTGCCAGCAGCGTAGGCGGAGATACGCAGTATTTT
CASSVGGDTQYF
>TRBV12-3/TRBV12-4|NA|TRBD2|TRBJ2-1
TGTGCCAGCAGTCGTAGCGGGGGGATTTACAATGAGCAGTTCTTC
CASSRSGGIYNEQFF
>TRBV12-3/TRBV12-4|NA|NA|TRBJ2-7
TGTGCCGGCAGTCCCGCGGGGACGGGCGAGCAGTACTTC
CAGSPAGTGEQYF